This T cell receptor (beta chain) was recovered during a study of blood T cell repertoires in COVID-19. Overall study context: Samples representing acute and convalescent COVID-19 were sourced from the United States, Italy and Spain.

Germline assignment: CDR1 SGHTA and CDR2 FQGNSA. J was trimmed by 4 bases and V by 5 bases; bases with no gene match: 6. The CDR3 totals 15 residues. Measured with immunoSEQ multiplex PCR; TCRdb has only the in-frame clones, and not every one. The sample contains hundreds of thousands of clones, 70% to 90% of which appear only once. Sequenced material: PBMCs or T cells enriched from blood (not recorded which). This receptor was identified in a woman aged 50 to 60 who had recovered from COVID-19. The chain uses TRBV7-2 and TRBJ2-1; 9 positions match TRBD1. CDR3 in amino acids: CASSTRDRVYNEQFF. The DNA of the CDR3 is TGTGCCAGCAGCACCCGGGACAGGGTATACAATGAGCAGTTCTTC.